The rows below give T cell receptor beta chains drawn from one sample of a study of T cells in Graves' hyperthyroidism and ophthalmopathy. Each CDR3 protein is one row after TCRdb ran MiXCR on the multiplex PCR reads. The profile covers 250,000 to 400,000 distinct CDR3 sequences, with roughly 15% appearing a single time and 34% taken by the ten largest. The sequenced sample was blood. The receptors were sampled from a middle-aged woman with Graves' ophthalmopathy. Each CDR3 is given with its conserved first and last residue. D genes are given only for firm matches. Only part of the rows carry a size: once, few, many, or a class if the clone is expanded.

abundance	d_gene	v_gene	j_gene	CDR3aa	CDR3nt
many	TRBD1	TRBV12-3/TRBV12-4	TRBJ1-4	CASSARDRGNEKLFF	TGTGCCAGCAGTGCCCGGGACAGGGGGAATGAAAAACTGTTTTTT
few	TRBD1	TRBV12-3/TRBV12-4	TRBJ1-2	CASSPSGDRVYGYTF	TGTGCCAGCAGTCCCTCAGGGGACAGGGTCTATGGCTACACCTTC
many	TRBD1	TRBV10-3	TRBJ2-7	CAISEPDRGASYEQYF	TGTGCCATCAGTGAGCCCGACAGGGGGGCGTCCTACGAGCAGTACTTC
.	.	TRBV27	TRBJ1-6	CASSNPNSPLHF	TGTGCCAGCAGTAACCCGAATTCACCCCTCCACTTT
many	.	TRBV7-9	TRBJ2-3	CASSLGELDTQYF	TGTGCCAGCAGCTTAGGGGAACTAGATACGCAGTATTTT
many	TRBD2	TRBV29-1	TRBJ2-7	CSAGTSNLREQYF	TGCAGCGCCGGGACTAGTAACCTTCGCGAGCAGTACTTC
many	.	TRBV2	TRBJ1-6	CASSPGRSKISPLHF	TGTGCCAGCAGTCCGGGACGGAGTAAGATCTCACCCCTCCACTTT
few	.	TRBV9	TRBJ2-3	CASSVGGGTLTNTDTQYF	TGTGCCAGCAGCGTAGGAGGGGGGACACTTACTAACACAGATACGCAGTATTTT
many	TRBD1	TRBV6-1	TRBJ1-2	CASGTETNYGYTF	TGTGCCAGCGGGACAGAAACTAACTATGGCTACACCTTC
few	.	TRBV7-6	TRBJ2-1	CASSSGGEQFF	TGTGCCAGCAGCTCTGGTGGTGAGCAGTTCTTC
many	.	TRBV20-1	TRBJ2-3	CSAGTRGVTDTQYF	TGCAGTGCGGGTACACGTGGTGTGACAGATACGCAGTATTTT
many	TRBD2	TRBV12-3/TRBV12-4	TRBJ2-2	CASRLAGGTGELFF	TGTGCCAGCAGACTAGCGGGCGGGACCGGGGAGCTGTTTTTT
.	TRBD2	TRBV7-9	TRBJ2-1	CASGSSYNEQFF	TGTGCGAGCGGGAGCTCCTACAATGAGCAGTTCTTC
.	TRBD1	TRBV4-1	TRBJ1-5	CASSQEGQGRQPQHF	TGCGCCAGCAGCCAGGAAGGACAGGGGCGTCAGCCCCAGCATTTT
.	.	TRBV11-2	TRBJ1-1	CTSRDAGMMTKNTEAFF	TGTACCAGCAGGGACGCGGGGATGATGACGAAGAACACTGAAGCTTTCTTT
.	TRBD1	TRBV18	TRBJ1-1	CASSPPGMTGANTEAFF	TGTGCCAGCTCACCACCAGGCATGACAGGGGCGAACACTGAAGCTTTCTTT
many	.	TRBV7-2	TRBJ2-7	CASSFQNRDILGEQYF	TGTGCCAGCAGCTTCCAAAATCGAGATATTTTGGGCGAGCAGTACTTC
many	.	TRBV14	TRBJ2-7	CASSLKTIPPWGQYF	TGTGCCAGCAGCCTCAAGACAATTCCCCCCTGGGGGCAGTACTTC
many	TRBD1	TRBV7-9	TRBJ2-1	CASSSTGVTYNEQFF	TGTGCCAGCAGCTCTACAGGGGTGACCTACAATGAGCAGTTCTTC
many	.	TRBV28	TRBJ1-2	CASSKDLSEALNGYTF	TGTGCCAGCTCTAAGGACCTTTCAGAAGCCCTAAATGGCTACACCTTC
many	TRBD1	TRBV30	TRBJ1-2	CACPKAGGVYGYTF	TGTGCCTGCCCCAAGGCAGGGGGCGTCTATGGCTACACCTTC
many	.	TRBV7-8	TRBJ2-7	CASSLGTIYEQYF	TGTGCCAGCAGCTTAGGGACTATCTACGAGCAGTACTTC
few	TRBD1	TRBV6-1	TRBJ1-4	CASSELSGGTGGEKLFF	TGTGCCAGCAGTGAATTAAGCGGCGGGACAGGAGGTGAAAAACTGTTTTTT
many	.	TRBV27	TRBJ2-2	CASSLYWSNTGELFF	TGTGCCAGCAGTTTATATTGGTCGAACACCGGGGAGCTGTTTTTT
many	.	TRBV19	TRBJ1-2	CASIERARANYGYTF	TGTGCCAGTATCGAGAGGGCTAGAGCTAACTATGGCTACACCTTC
few	.	TRBV10-3	TRBJ1-2	CASFNGYNYGYTF	TGTGCCTCGTTTAACGGGTATAACTATGGCTACACCTTC
many	TRBD1	TRBV28	TRBJ1-1	CASIQDRGLAFF	TGTGCCAGCATTCAGGACAGGGGCTTAGCTTTCTTT
few	.	TRBV29-1	TRBJ1-2	CSVELGGRGYGYTF	TGCAGCGTTGAACTGGGGGGACGCGGCTATGGCTACACCTTC
many	.	TRBV5-1	TRBJ2-3	CASSSYRKPDTQYF	TGCGCCAGCAGCTCTTACAGGAAACCAGATACGCAGTATTTT
few	TRBD2	TRBV3-1	TRBJ2-5	CASSQAPGTTKYF	TGTGCCAGCAGCCAAGCCCCAGGGACTACAAAGTACTTC
many	.	TRBV13	TRBJ1-2	CASSPYRRDIYGYTF	TGTGCCAGCAGCCCCTATCGGAGAGACATCTATGGCTACACCTTC
many	TRBD1	TRBV20-1	TRBJ1-1	CSARGGQGRGEAFF	TGCAGTGCTAGGGGGGGACAGGGGAGAGGTGAAGCTTTCTTT
many	.	TRBV2	TRBJ2-1	CASNRYNEQFF	TGTGCCAGCAACCGATACAATGAGCAGTTCTTC
many	.	TRBV29-1	TRBJ1-1	CSGSRGNTEAFF	TGCAGTGGTAGCAGGGGCAACACTGAAGCTTTCTTT
many	.	TRBV28	TRBJ1-1	CASSRNRVGAFF	TGTGCCAGCAGTCGAAACAGGGTTGGGGCTTTCTTT
.	.	TRBV11-3	TRBJ1-1	CASSFTHFTEAFF	TGTGCCAGCAGCTTCACCCACTTCACTGAAGCTTTCTTT
many	.	TRBV4-2	TRBJ1-1	CASSQGGYTEAFF	TGTGCCAGCAGCCAAGGAGGGTACACTGAAGCTTTCTTT
few	TRBD1	TRBV6-1	TRBJ2-1	CASNPGTEYNEQFF	TGTGCCAGCAACCCCGGGACAGAATACAATGAGCAGTTCTTC
few	.	TRBV10-3	TRBJ1-2	CAISESNREHGYTF	TGTGCCATCAGTGAGAGTAACAGGGAGCACGGCTACACCTTC
.	.	TRBV4-1	TRBJ2-7	CASSRNGRVNYEQYF	TGCGCCAGCAGCCGGAACGGGCGGGTCAACTACGAGCAGTACTTC
.	TRBD1	TRBV5-1	TRBJ2-5	CASSPQGSQETQYF	TGCGCCAGCAGCCCACAGGGGTCCCAAGAGACCCAGTACTTC
many	TRBD2	TRBV11-3	TRBJ2-3	CASSPRVAGPTDTQYF	TGTGCCAGCAGCCCGAGGGTAGCGGGGCCTACAGATACGCAGTATTTT
many	.	TRBV20-1	TRBJ2-1	CSARDRGINEQFF	TGCAGTGCTAGAGATCGGGGGATCAATGAGCAGTTCTTC
.	TRBD2	TRBV19	TRBJ2-1	CASSIGSGTSGGALDEQFF	TGTGCCAGTAGTATAGGGTCCGGGACTAGCGGGGGGGCTTTGGATGAGCAGTTCTTC
.	TRBD2	TRBV29-1	TRBJ2-2	CSARTSGSGTGELFF	TGCAGCGCCAGAACTAGCGGGAGTGGGACCGGGGAGCTGTTTTTT
many	TRBD1	TRBV3-1	TRBJ1-1	CASSRQTGLKTSEAFF	TGTGCCAGCAGCCGTCAGACAGGGTTAAAGACGTCTGAAGCTTTCTTT